These 13 T cell receptor beta chains share one sample of origin, sequenced in a study of Ad26.COV2.S vaccination and SARS-CoV-2 variants. Sequencing was performed with immunoSEQ multiplex PCR; in TCRdb, only in-frame clones are kept and a portion is missing. This sample carries about 330,000 clones, roughly 88% of them seen once, and the ten largest clones take 5% to 6.5%. Stated treatment: about 20 received Ad26.COV2.S at low or high dose, single or two shots; several received placebo; per-sample allocation not given. On day 63 after the first injection, vaccine and placebo recipients gave samples. The starting material was peripheral blood, obtained in a trial of Ad26.COV2.S vaccine versus placebo. The receptors here all came from a person aged 18-60 years who received the Ad26.COV2.S COVID-19 vaccine or a placebo.

The chain has TRBV30 and TRBJ2-3, with D possibly being TRBD2 (7 bases). V was clipped by 3 bases and J by 5 bases, with 18 bases between them. The CDR3 loop spans 15 amino acids. Looked up from germline, CDR1 is GTSNPN and CDR2 is SVGIG (reference sequence). This chain's CDR3 is CAWSRLGGEIDTQYF. The CDR3 DNA follows: TGTGCCTGGAGCCGATTAGGGGGGGAAATAGATACGCAGTATTTT.

This chain connects TRBV6-6 to TRBJ2-7, with D perhaps matching TRBD1 (6 bases). Trimming shortened V by 7 bases and J by 3 bases, and 16 bases separated the two germline ends. The CDR3 consists of 14 residues. CDR1 is MNHNY and CDR2 is SVGAGI in the germline V gene (reference sequence). This CDR3 is CASIDRGGRYEQYF. The CDR3 DNA is TGTGCCAGCATCGACCGTGGGGGCCGCTACGAGCAGTACTTC.

This rearrangement joins TRBV3-1 (or the pseudogene TRBV3-2) to TRBJ1-3; D is unresolved. Trimming took 1 base from V and 0 from J, leaving 7 bases between them. Germline assignment: CDR1 LGHDT and CDR2 YNNKEL (reference sequence). CDR3 length equals 15 residues. In DNA form, the CDR3 reads TGTGCCAGCAGCCAAGGAGTAAGCTCTGGAAACACCATATATTTT. Residues: CASSQGVSSGNTIYF.

The rearrangement links TRBV9 to TRBJ2-2; D is ambiguous. V lost 0 bases and J 2 bases, leaving 11 bases between the germline ends. This CDR3 region has 16 residues. Per germline, CDR1 SGDLS and CDR2 YYNGEE. The CDR3 DNA is TGTGCCAGCAGCGTAGCTCAAACTCTCAACACCGGGGAGCTGTTTTTT. Translated, it gives CASSVAQTLNTGELFF.

The chain has TRBV2 and TRBJ2-5, with D uncertain. Germline V gene data show CDR1 as SNHLY and CDR2 as FYNNEI. The germline V and J ends were trimmed by 6 bases and 4 bases, with 12 bases remaining between them. The CDR3 loop spans 13 amino acids. As DNA, the CDR3 is TGTGCCAGCAGGGATCAGGCAGCAGAGACCCAGTACTTC. It is translated as CASRDQAAETQYF.

This chain joins TRBV5-1 and TRBJ2-7, with D possibly being TRBD2 (5 bases). This CDR3 is 13 amino acids long. Germline CDR1 is SGHRS and CDR2 is YFSETQ. The V and J ends lost 4 bases and 4 bases respectively, with 12 bases between them. In DNA form, the CDR3 reads TGCGCCAGCAGCCGAGGACTTTCTTACGAGCAGTACTTC. This codes for CASSRGLSYEQYF.

This clone was observed once. The rearrangement links TRBV7-3 to TRBJ2-1; 10 bases fit TRBD1. The CDR3 is made up of 15 amino acids. Germline assignment: CDR1 SGHTA and CDR2 FQGTGA. V dropped 3 bases and J dropped 4; count of bases not matched to a gene: 3. CDR3 residues: CASSFRDRGYNEQFF. The CDR3 DNA sequence: TGTGCCAGCAGCTTTAGGGACAGGGGTTACAATGAGCAGTTCTTC. The full variable domain, with the rest looked up from reference TRBV7-3 and TRBJ2-1, is GAGVSQTPSNKVTEKGKYVELRCDPISGHTALYWYRQSLGQGPEFLIYFQGTGAADDSGLPNDRFFAVRPEGSVSTLKIQRTERGDSAVYLCASSFRDRGYNEQFFGPGTRLTVL.

The chain carries TRBV9 and TRBJ1-2, with TRBD1 as a possible D gene (5 bases). Trimming shortened V by 4 bases and J by 4 bases, and 11 bases separated the two germline ends. The CDR3 consists of 13 residues. Germline CDR1 reads SGDLS; CDR2 reads YYNGEE. Here the CDR3 DNA reads TGTGCCAGCAGCCTAGGACACTCCTATGGCTACACCTTC. It translates to CASSLGHSYGYTF.

There are a few counts of this clone. This sequence joins TRBV10-3 and TRBJ1-2; D is undetermined. Germline V gene lookup returns CDR1 ENHRY and CDR2 SYGVKD. Trimming left V 10 bases short and J 3 bases short, with 12 bases between. The CDR3 length is 12 residues. The CDR3 DNA follows: TGTGCCACACAAGAGTTGGACTATGGCTACACCTTC. Translated: CATQELDYGYTF.

The rearrangement links TRBV4-2 to TRBJ1-4; 10 positions agree with TRBD1. The CDR3 has 16 amino acids. With V trimmed by 1 base and J by 7 bases, 6 bases remained unmatched. Germline CDR1 LGHNA, CDR2 YNFKEQ. CDR3 coding DNA: TGTGCCAGCAGCCAAGGGAGACAGGGGGCTCGTGAAAAACTGTTTTTT. Encoded protein: CASSQGRQGAREKLFF.

This chain joins TRBV11-2 and TRBJ2-1; 7 positions agree with TRBD1. Germline V gene data show CDR1 as SGHAT and CDR2 as FQNNGV. V lost 4 bases, J lost 6 bases, and 9 bases stayed unmatched. CDR3 size: 15 residues. CDR3 in amino acids: CASSSQGQTFNEQFF. The CDR3 DNA reads TGTGCCAGCAGCTCCCAGGGACAGACCTTCAATGAGCAGTTCTTC.

This clone appeared once. This rearrangement joins TRBV7-9 to TRBJ1-5, with a weak D call TRBD1 (6 bases). Germline CDR1 is SEHNR and CDR2 is FQNEAQ (reference sequence). The CDR3 contains 13 residues. Trimming cost V 5 bases and J 7 bases, with 12 bases left between them. The CDR3 reads CASSRMTGQPQHF. The DNA for the CDR3 is TGTGCCAGCAGCAGAATGACAGGCCAGCCCCAGCATTTT. Complete variable domain (other parts from reference TRBV7-9 and TRBJ1-5): DTGVSQNPRHKITKRGQNVTFRCDPISEHNRLYWYRQTLGQGPEFLTYFQNEAQLEKSRLLSDRFSAERPKGSFSTLEIQRTEQGDSAMYLCASSRMTGQPQHFGDGTRLSIL.

This clone was found once. This chain links TRBV29-1 with TRBJ1-6; D unclear. The CDR3 consists of 16 residues. V dropped 4 bases and J dropped 0 bases, with 13 bases sitting between them. CDR1 is SQVTM, CDR2 ANQGSEA, per germline. Here the CDR3 reads CSVVIGPSSYNSPLHF. CDR3 in DNA: TGCAGCGTTGTCATAGGCCCAAGCTCCTATAATTCACCCCTCCACTTT.